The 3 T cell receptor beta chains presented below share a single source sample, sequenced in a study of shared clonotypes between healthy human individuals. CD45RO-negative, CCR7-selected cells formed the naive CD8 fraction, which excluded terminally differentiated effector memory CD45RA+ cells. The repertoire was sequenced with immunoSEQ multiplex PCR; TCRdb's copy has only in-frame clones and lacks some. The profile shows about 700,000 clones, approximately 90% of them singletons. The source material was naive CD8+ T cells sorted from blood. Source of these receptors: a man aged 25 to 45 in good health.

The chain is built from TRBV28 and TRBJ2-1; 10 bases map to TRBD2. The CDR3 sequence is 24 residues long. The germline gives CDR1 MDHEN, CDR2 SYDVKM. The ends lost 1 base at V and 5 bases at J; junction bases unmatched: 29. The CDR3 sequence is CASSLSIWNWVGLAVPEGNNEQFF. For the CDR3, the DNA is TGTGCCAGCAGTTTATCCATTTGGAACTGGGTAGGACTAGCGGTACCGGAAGGCAACAATGAGCAGTTCTTC. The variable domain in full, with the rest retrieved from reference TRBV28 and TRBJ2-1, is DVKVTQSSRYLVKRTGEKVFLECVQDMDHENMFWYRQDPGLGLRLIYFSYDVKMKEKGDIPEGYSVSREKKERFSLILESASTNQTSMYLCASSLSIWNWVGLAVPEGNNEQFFGPGTRLTVL.

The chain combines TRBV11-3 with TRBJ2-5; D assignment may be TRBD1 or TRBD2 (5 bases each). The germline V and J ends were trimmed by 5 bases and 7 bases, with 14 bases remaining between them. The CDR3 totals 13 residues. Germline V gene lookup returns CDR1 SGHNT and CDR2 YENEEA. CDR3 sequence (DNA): TGTGCCAGCAGCCCGGGGACCCCCTCGACCCAGTACTTC. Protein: CASSPGTPSTQYF. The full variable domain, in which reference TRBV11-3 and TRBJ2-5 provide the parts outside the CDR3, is EAGVVQSPRYKIIEKKQPVAFWCNPISGHNTLYWYLQNLGQGPELLIRYENEEAVDDSQLPKDRFSAERLKGVDSTLKIQPAELGDSAVYLCASSPGTPSTQYFGPGTRLLVL.

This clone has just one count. The CDR3 is CAISESTSGRTGELFF. The CDR3 DNA reads as TGTGCCATCAGTGAGTCGACTAGCGGGAGAACCGGGGAGCTGTTTTTT. V gene TRBV10-3 combines with J gene TRBJ2-2; 12 nucleotides align to TRBD2. V lost 0 bases to trimming and J lost 5 bases; unmatched junction nucleotides: 1. From germline, CDR1 is ENHRY and CDR2 SYGVKD. The CDR3 is made up of 16 amino acids.